This T cell receptor (beta chain) is from a study of T cell changes during pregnancy in multiple sclerosis. Clones were sequenced by immunoSEQ multiplex PCR, and TCRdb holds only the in-frame ones, with some missing. The sample has around 38,000 clones, roughly 89% seen once. The source was CD8+ T cells from peripheral blood mononuclear cells, collected in the second trimester of pregnancy. This TCR derives from a female donor with multiple sclerosis, enrolled in a pregnancy study.

The CDR3 DNA reads TGTGCCAGCAGCTTGGCTCCCTATAGCGGGAAAACGGAGACCCAGTACTTC. This sequence encodes CASSLAPYSGKTETQYF. This rearrangement joins TRBV5-4 to TRBJ2-5; 8 bases agree with TRBD2. After removal of 0 bases from V and 5 bases from J, the junction contained 12 bases not matched to a gene. CDR1 is SGHNT, CDR2 YYREEE, per germline (reference sequence). The CDR3 is made up of 17 amino acids.